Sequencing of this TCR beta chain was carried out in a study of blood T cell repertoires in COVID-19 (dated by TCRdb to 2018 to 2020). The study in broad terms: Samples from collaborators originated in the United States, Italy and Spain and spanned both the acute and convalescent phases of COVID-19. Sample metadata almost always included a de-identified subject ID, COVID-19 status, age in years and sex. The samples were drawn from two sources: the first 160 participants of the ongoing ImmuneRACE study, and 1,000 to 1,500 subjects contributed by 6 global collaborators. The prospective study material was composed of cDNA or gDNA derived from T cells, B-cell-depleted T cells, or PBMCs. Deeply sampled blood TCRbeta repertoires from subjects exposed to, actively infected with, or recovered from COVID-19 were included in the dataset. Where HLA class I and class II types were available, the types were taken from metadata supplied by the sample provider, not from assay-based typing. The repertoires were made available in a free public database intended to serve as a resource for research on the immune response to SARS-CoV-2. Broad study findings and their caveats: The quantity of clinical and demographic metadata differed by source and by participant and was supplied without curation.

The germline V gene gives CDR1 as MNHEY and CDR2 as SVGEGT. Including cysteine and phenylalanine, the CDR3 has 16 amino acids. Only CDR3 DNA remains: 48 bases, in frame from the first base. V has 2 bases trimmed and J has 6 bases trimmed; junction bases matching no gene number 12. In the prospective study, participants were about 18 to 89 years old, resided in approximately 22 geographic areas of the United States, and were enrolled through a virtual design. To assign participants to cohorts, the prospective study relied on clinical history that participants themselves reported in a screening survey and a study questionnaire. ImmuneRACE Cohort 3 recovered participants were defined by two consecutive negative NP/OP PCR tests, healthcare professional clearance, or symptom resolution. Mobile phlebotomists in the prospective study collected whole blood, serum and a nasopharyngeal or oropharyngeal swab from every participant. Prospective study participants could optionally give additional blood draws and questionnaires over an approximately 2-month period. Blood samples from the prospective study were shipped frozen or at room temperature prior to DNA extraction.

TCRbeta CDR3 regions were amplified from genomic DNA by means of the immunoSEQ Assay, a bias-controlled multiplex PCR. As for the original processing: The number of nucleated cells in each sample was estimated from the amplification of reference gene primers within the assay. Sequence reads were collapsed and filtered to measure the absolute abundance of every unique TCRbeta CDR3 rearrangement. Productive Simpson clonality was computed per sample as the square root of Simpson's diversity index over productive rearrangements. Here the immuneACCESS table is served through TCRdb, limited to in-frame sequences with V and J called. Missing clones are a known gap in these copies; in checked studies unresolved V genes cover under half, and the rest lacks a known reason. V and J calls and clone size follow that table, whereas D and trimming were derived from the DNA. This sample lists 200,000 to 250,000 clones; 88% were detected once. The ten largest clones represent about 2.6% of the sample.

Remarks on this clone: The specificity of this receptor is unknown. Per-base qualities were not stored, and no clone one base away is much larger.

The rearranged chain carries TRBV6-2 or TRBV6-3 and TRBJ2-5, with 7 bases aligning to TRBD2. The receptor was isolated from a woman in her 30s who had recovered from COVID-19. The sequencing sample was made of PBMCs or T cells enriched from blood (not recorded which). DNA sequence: TGTGCCAGCAGTTACGAGTTAGGGGACTACCGTCAGACCCAGTACTTC. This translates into CASSYELGDYRQTQYF.